This T cell receptor (beta chain) was identified during a study of blood T cell repertoires in COVID-19. Study summary: T cells, B-cell-depleted T cells, or PBMCs provided the cDNA or gDNA that served as material.

The germline gives CDR1 WNHNN, CDR2 SYGVQD (reference sequence). The CDR3 totals 13 residues. Trimming pared 2 bases from V and 5 bases from J, leaving 7 bases between. In the authors' workflow: Nucleated cell number was recorded as an estimate derived from reference gene primer amplification. The assay was immunoSEQ multiplex PCR, and TCRdb's table has in-frame clones only and misses some. The D gene and trimming were derived from the DNA, and the V and J assignments and clone size from that table. The sample carries 250,000 or so clones, 88% recorded once. This receptor was taken from a woman aged 40 to 50 with acute COVID-19. Sequenced input: PBMCs or T cells enriched from blood (not recorded which). This rearrangement joins TRBV10-1 to TRBJ2-1; D is undetermined. This CDR3 is CASSEQANNEQFF. The CDR3 bases are TGCGCCAGCAGTGAGCAGGCAAACAATGAGCAGTTCTTC.